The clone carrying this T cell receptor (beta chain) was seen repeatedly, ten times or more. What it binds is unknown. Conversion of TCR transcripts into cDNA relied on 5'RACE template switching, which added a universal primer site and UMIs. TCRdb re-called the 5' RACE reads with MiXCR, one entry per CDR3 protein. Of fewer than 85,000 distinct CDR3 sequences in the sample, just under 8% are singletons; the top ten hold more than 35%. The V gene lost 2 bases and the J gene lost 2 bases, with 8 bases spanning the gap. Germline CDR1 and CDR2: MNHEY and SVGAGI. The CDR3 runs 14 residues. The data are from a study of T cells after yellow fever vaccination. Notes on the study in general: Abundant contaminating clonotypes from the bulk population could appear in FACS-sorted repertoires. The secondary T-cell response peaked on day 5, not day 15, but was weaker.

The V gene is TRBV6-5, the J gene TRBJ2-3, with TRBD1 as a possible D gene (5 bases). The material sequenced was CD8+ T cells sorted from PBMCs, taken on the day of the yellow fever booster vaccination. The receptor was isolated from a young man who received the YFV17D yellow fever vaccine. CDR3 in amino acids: CASSYQGNTDTQYF. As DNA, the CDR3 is TGTGCCAGCAGTTACCAGGGTAACACAGATACGCAGTATTTT.